Listed below are T cell receptor beta chains from one sample, sequenced in a study of high-grade serous ovarian cancer treatment subgroups. Profiled with immunoSEQ multiplex PCR; TCRdb holds only in-frame clones, not every one. The profile shows 15,000 to 20,000 clones, roughly four fifths of them singletons. The sample comprised tumor tissue. Receptors originate from a human donor with high-grade serous ovarian cancer. Both conserved end residues are part of each CDR3. The D gene is left open where the match is weak. The size entry is marked missing in some rows and otherwise reads once, few, many or a size class.

CDR3aa,CDR3nt,abundance,v_gene,j_gene,d_gene
CASTKISGTRETQYF,TGTGCCAGCACGAAAATATCAGGGACTAGGGAGACCCAGTACTTC,-,TRBV28,TRBJ2-5,TRBD2
CASSLVGIVGWELFF,TGTGCCAGCAGCTTAGTGGGGATCGTGGGGTGGGAGCTGTTTTTT,-,TRBV7-2,TRBJ2-2,-
CASSLRTSGRTNTGELFF,TGCGCCAGCAGCTTGAGGACTAGCGGGAGGACGAACACCGGGGAGCTGTTTTTT,-,TRBV5-1,TRBJ2-2,TRBD2
CASSLRGGAYSGNTIYF,TGTGCCAGCAGCCTCAGGGGGGGGGCCTACTCTGGAAACACCATATATTTT,-,TRBV28,TRBJ1-3,TRBD1
CASSPAGTDTQYF,TGTGCCAGCTCCCCGGCGGGCACAGATACGCAGTATTTT,-,TRBV19,TRBJ2-3,-
CSVLRDSPYEQYF,TGCAGCGTCTTGAGGGACAGTCCCTACGAGCAGTACTTC,-,TRBV29-1,TRBJ2-7,TRBD1
CASSLDLAGGTDTQYF,TGTGCCAGCAGCTTAGATTTAGCGGGAGGCACAGATACGCAGTATTTT,-,TRBV7-2,TRBJ2-3,TRBD2
CSAPTGSGYTF,TGCAGTGCTCCGACAGGTTCGGGCTACACCTTC,-,TRBV20-1,TRBJ1-2,-
CASSSTTSGETQYF,TGTGCCAGCAGTTCTACGACTAGCGGTGAGACCCAGTACTTC,-,TRBV27,TRBJ2-5,TRBD2
CASSQGTSDYNEQFF,TGCGCCAGCAGCCAAGGGACTAGCGACTACAATGAGCAGTTCTTC,once,TRBV4-1,TRBJ2-1,TRBD2
CASSLEGLARSYEQYF,TGCGCCAGCAGCTTGGAGGGACTAGCGAGGTCCTACGAGCAGTACTTC,-,TRBV5-1,TRBJ2-7,TRBD2
CASSLIRGGTGELFF,TGTGCCAGCAGTTTAATCAGGGGAGGAACCGGGGAGCTGTTTTTT,-,TRBV27,TRBJ2-2,-
CASSYFQRYSENTIYF,TGTGCCAGCAGTTATTTTCAAAGGTACTCGGAAAACACCATATATTTT,-,TRBV6-6,TRBJ1-3,-
CASSLGLASYEQYF,TGTGCCAGCAGCTTGGGACTAGCTAGTTACGAGCAGTACTTC,-,TRBV5-6,TRBJ2-7,TRBD2
CASSLAFSGRGYGYTF,TGTGCCAGCAGCTTAGCTTTCAGCGGAAGAGGCTATGGCTACACCTTC,-,TRBV7-8,TRBJ1-2,-
CASSPGWVAGSTDTQYF,TGTGCCAGCAGCCCGGGGTGGGTAGCGGGAAGCACAGATACGCAGTATTTT,-,TRBV7-2,TRBJ2-3,TRBD2
CASSLVTGTNEKLFF,TGTGCCAGCAGCTTGGTTACAGGGACTAATGAAAAACTGTTTTTT,-,TRBV5-5,TRBJ1-4,-
CASSYSRWNTEAFF,TGTGCCAGCAGTTACTCGAGGTGGAACACTGAAGCTTTCTTT,-,TRBV6-5,TRBJ1-1,-
CASSFDREPYTF,TGTGCCAGCAGCTTCGACAGGGAGCCCTACACCTTC,few,TRBV7-9,TRBJ1-2,TRBD1
CASSEYGGQGNEQFF,TGTGCCAGCAGTGAATATGGGGGGCAGGGCAATGAGCAGTTCTTC,few,TRBV2,TRBJ2-1,-
CASKWAGSYEQYF,TGTGCCAGTAAGTGGGCAGGTTCTTACGAGCAGTACTTC,-,TRBV11-1,TRBJ2-7,-
CASSVDLLSTEAFF,TGTGCCAGCAGCGTAGACCTCTTGAGCACTGAAGCTTTCTTT,-,TRBV9,TRBJ1-1,-
CASSAAPGQGAREQFF,TGTGCCAGCAGCGCGGCTCCGGGACAGGGGGCGCGAGAGCAGTTCTTC,-,TRBV9,TRBJ2-1,TRBD1
CASQGSTSYEQYF,TGTGCCAGCCAGGGTTCTACCTCCTACGAGCAGTACTTC,-,TRBV6-1,TRBJ2-7,-
CASSSNNPVQPQHF,TGTGCCAGCAGCAGCAACAATCCAGTACAGCCCCAGCATTTT,-,TRBV5-8,TRBJ1-5,-
CASSLGFSGNTEAFF,TGTGCCAGCAGCTTAGGGTTTTCGGGGAACACTGAAGCTTTCTTT,-,TRBV7-9,TRBJ1-1,-
CASSPRTDGTEAFF,TGCGCCAGCAGCCCCCGAACTGACGGGACTGAAGCTTTCTTT,few,TRBV5-1,TRBJ1-1,-
CASSLLAGDSYEQYF,TGTGCCAGCAGCTTATTAGCGGGAGATTCGTACGAGCAGTACTTC,-,TRBV7-2,TRBJ2-7,TRBD2
CSGGGQQGETQYF,TGCAGCGGGGGGGGACAGCAAGGAGAGACCCAGTACTTC,-,TRBV29-1,TRBJ2-5,-
CASSADRGSDIQYF,TGCGCCAGCAGCGCCGACAGGGGTTCGGACATTCAGTACTTC,-,TRBV5-1,TRBJ2-4,TRBD1
CASSPPGNTEAFF,TGTGCCAGCTCACCACCGGGGAACACTGAAGCTTTCTTT,-,TRBV18,TRBJ1-1,-
CASSVRGAGDEQFF,TGTGCCAGCAGCGTCAGAGGAGCGGGAGATGAGCAGTTCTTC,-,TRBV9,TRBJ2-1,TRBD2
CASSLRDRGYTF,TGTGCCAGCAGCTTACGGGACCGTGGCTACACCTTC,-,TRBV7-8,TRBJ1-2,-
CASSEGAGGGGTEAFF,TGTGCCAGCAGTGAAGGGGCAGGGGGCGGCGGCACTGAAGCTTTCTTT,-,TRBV6-4,TRBJ1-1,TRBD1
CASSASAVTGYNEQFF,TGTGCCAGCAGCGCCTCGGCCGTGACAGGATACAATGAGCAGTTCTTC,-,TRBV9,TRBJ2-1,-
CASSLVEAGGPNEQFF,TGCGCCAGCAGCTTGGTTGAAGCGGGAGGGCCCAATGAGCAGTTCTTC,once,TRBV5-1,TRBJ2-1,TRBD2
CASTKGGENIQYF,TGCGCCAGCACGAAAGGGGGGGAGAACATTCAGTACTTC,-,TRBV23-1,TRBJ2-4,-
CASRGLAGVDGELFF,TGTGCCAGCAGAGGGCTAGCGGGAGTGGACGGGGAGCTGTTTTTT,-,TRBV11-2,TRBJ2-2,TRBD2
CASSSGTVSSYNEQFF,TGTGCCAGCAGCTCCGGGACTGTAAGCTCCTACAATGAGCAGTTCTTC,-,TRBV5-4,TRBJ2-1,-
CSVAGFPTQETQYF,TGCAGCGTTGCAGGGTTTCCCACCCAAGAGACCCAGTACTTC,-,TRBV29-1,TRBJ2-5,-
CASSSTDTQYF,TGTGCCAGCTCATCAACAGATACGCAGTATTTT,-,TRBV18,TRBJ2-3,-
CASTLAGEETQYF,TGCGCCAGCACGCTAGCGGGTGAAGAGACCCAGTACTTC,-,TRBV10-2,TRBJ2-5,TRBD2
CAGTPGGRSYNEQFF,TGTGCCGGAACACCCGGGGGCCGCTCCTACAATGAGCAGTTCTTC,-,TRBV11-2,TRBJ2-1,-
CAISESTGAYGPQHF,TGTGCCATCAGTGAGTCAACAGGGGCCTATGGGCCCCAGCATTTT,-,TRBV10-3,TRBJ1-5,TRBD1
CASSISGFYTDTQYF,TGTGCCAGTAGTATAAGCGGATTTTACACAGATACGCAGTATTTT,-,TRBV19,TRBJ2-3,-
CASRWPGPSPYGYTF,TGTGCCAGCAGATGGCCGGGGCCGTCCCCCTATGGCTACACCTTC,-,TRBV28,TRBJ1-2,-
CASSEWAERTGELFF,TGTGCCAGCAGTGAATGGGCGGAGCGCACCGGGGAGCTGTTTTTT,few,TRBV6-4,TRBJ2-2,-
CASRPGPERSPLHF,TGTGCCAGCAGACCGGGACCGGAAAGGTCACCCCTCCACTTT,-,TRBV7-9,TRBJ1-6,-
CASSDLGQTSSYNEQFF,TGTGCCAGCAGTGATTTAGGACAAACGAGCTCCTACAATGAGCAGTTCTTC,-,TRBV25-1,TRBJ2-1,-
CASNTPSTDTQYF,TGCGCCAGCAATACGCCAAGCACAGATACGCAGTATTTT,once,TRBV5-1,TRBJ2-3,-
CASSPPTSGAKEYF,TGTGCCAGCTCACCACCGACTAGCGGGGCTAAGGAGTACTTC,-,TRBV18,TRBJ2-7,TRBD2
CASSLQEPSTEAFF,TGTGCCAGCAGCTTACAAGAACCGAGCACTGAAGCTTTCTTT,-,TRBV5-5,TRBJ1-1,-
CASSFGGSLTEAFF,TGTGCCAGCAGCTTTGGGGGGTCTCTCACTGAAGCTTTCTTT,-,TRBV7-9,TRBJ1-1,-
CASSLENSPYEQYF,TGCGCCAGCAGCTTAGAAAATAGCCCCTACGAGCAGTACTTC,-,TRBV4-3,TRBJ2-7,-